What follows describes a single T cell receptor beta chain. Its antigen is not identified. Libraries were prepared by immunoSEQ multiplex PCR; TCRdb keeps only in-frame clonotypes and omits some of them. Of under 25,000 clones listed, approximately 80% are singletons. CDR1 is SGHNT, CDR2 YENEEA, per germline. The CDR3 covers 15 residues. V dropped 5 bases and J dropped 6; count of bases not matched to a gene: 8. This entry comes from a study of T cells and Merkel cell carcinoma outcomes. Study-level results: Repertoire plus T-cell density reportedly predicted Merkel cell carcinoma outcomes.

V is TRBV11-3 and J is TRBJ2-2; TRBD1 matches at 8 bases. Sequencing input: tumor tissue from Merkel cell carcinoma. The clonotype originates from a human donor with Merkel cell carcinoma. The CDR3 spells CASSNYGQGAGELFF. The CDR3 region has the DNA TGTGCCAGCAGCAACTACGGACAGGGCGCCGGGGAGCTGTTTTTT.